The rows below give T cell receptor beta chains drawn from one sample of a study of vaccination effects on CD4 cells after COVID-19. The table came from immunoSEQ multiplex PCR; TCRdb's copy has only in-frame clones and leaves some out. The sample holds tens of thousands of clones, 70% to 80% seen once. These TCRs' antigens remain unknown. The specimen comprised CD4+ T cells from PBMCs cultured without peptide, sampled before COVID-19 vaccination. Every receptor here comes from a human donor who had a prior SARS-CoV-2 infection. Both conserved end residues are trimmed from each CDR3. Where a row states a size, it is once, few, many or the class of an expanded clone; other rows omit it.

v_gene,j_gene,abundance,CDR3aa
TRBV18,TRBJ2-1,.,ASGRAGSGNEQF
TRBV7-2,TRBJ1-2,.,ASSPRTVVSHYGYT
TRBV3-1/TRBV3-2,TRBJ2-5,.,ASSHLGQETQY
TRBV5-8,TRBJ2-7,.,ASSPLTQYEQY
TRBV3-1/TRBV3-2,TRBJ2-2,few,ASGAGFTGELF
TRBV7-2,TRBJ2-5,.,ASSPRPQETQY
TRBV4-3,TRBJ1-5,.,ASSQDLQGWESDQPQH
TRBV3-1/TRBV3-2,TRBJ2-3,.,ASSQGTSGGVLADTQY
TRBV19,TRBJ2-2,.,ASSTVAGGAPGELF
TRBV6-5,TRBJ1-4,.,ASSYFRGGKLF
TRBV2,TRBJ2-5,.,ASAGLEETQY
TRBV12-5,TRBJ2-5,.,ASGLMGTETQY
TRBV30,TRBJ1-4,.,AWSLGPGSNEKLF
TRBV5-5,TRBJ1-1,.,ASSLEGSGVTEAF
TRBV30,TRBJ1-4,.,AWRPGGRGEKLF
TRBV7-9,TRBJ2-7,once,ASSLPASVQY
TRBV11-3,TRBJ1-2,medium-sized,ASSFRGGTGSGYT
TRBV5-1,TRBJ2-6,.,ASSWKASSGANVLT
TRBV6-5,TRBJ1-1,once,ASRLDRANTEAF
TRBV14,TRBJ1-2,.,ASSQDWGQGDYGYT
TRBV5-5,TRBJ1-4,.,ASSLLMGQYEKLF
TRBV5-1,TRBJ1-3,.,ASSLGYRASGNTIY
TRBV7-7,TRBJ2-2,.,ASSQDYTGELF
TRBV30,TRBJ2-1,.,AWSRDTSAYNEQF
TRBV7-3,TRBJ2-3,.,ASSLGPATDTQY
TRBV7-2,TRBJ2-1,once,ASSLGAGWYNEQF
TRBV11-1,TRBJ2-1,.,ASSYGSGGVNEQF
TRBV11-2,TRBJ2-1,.,ASAWTSGVNEQF
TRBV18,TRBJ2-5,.,ASSNKETQY
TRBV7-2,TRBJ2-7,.,ASSESRGVGEQY
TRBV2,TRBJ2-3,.,ASTAERGGTQY
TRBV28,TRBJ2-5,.,ASSFGLAGGRTRGETQY
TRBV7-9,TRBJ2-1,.,ASTPWGSGGNNEQF
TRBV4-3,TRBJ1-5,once,ASSLSIVGNQPQH
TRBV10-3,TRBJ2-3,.,AISESGLAEIDTQY
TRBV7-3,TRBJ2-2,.,ASSLGRDGENTGELF
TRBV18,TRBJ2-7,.,ASSQGQEEQY
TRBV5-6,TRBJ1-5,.,ASSTRALRGQPQH
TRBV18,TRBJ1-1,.,ASSPRSQGKTEAF
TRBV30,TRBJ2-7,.,AWSGQAWRYEQY
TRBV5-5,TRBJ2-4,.,ASSFNSGNIQY
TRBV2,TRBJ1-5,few,ASSESQRGVADQPQH
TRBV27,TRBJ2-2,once,ASMLGVAGELF
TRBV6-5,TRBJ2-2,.,ASTVGAAGTGELF
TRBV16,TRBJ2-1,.,ASSPGAIHEQF
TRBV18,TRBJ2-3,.,ASSPGTSGTDTQY
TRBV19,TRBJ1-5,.,ASLGQLNQPQH
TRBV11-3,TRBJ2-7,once,ASSLSQEYYEQY
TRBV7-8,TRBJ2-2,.,ASSPNPRGGTGELF
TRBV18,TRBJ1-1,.,ASSPTGGDTEAF
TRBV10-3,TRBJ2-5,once,AISREDYFRETQY
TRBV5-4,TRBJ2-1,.,ASSARTSGPEREQF
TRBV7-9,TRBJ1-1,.,ASSSMTTGPNTEAF